This T cell receptor beta chain was identified in a study of regulatory T cells in long-lasting Graves disease. Building of the TCR beta libraries involved iRepertoire HTBI primers and Arm-PCR of CDR3 regions. TCRdb independently ran MiXCR on the multiplex PCR reads; one entry per CDR3 protein. Of 350,000 to 450,000 distinct CDR3 sequences in the sample, 12% are singletons; the top ten hold under 20%. Noted time point: newly diagnosed GD, antithyroid drugs for less than 3 months. Construction of the TCR library relied on RNA isolated from PBMCs. An endocrinology unit in Xi'an, China, supplied the patients. There are a few counts of this clonotype. The data also belong to a second study, concerning T cells in Graves' hyperthyroidism and ophthalmopathy. As that report states: Graves' hyperthyroidism without ophthalmopathy progression within 18 months was termed stable. An initial round of RT-PCR targeting the TCR CDR3 relied on the HTBI primer set.

The sample consisted of peripheral blood mononuclear cells (PBMCs), taken at new diagnosis, from a patient treated with antithyroid drugs. The receptor was isolated from a woman aged 18-30 years with Graves disease.

The chain's CDR3 is CASDRVVDNEQFF. DNA of the CDR3: TGTGCCAGCGACAGGGTGGTGGACAATGAGCAGTTCTTC. V is TRBV5-5 and J is TRBJ2-1, with TRBD1 identical over 7 bases. The CDR3 contains 13 residues. After removal of 7 bases from V and 5 bases from J, the junction contained 6 bases not matched to a gene. The germline V gene encodes CDR1 SGHKS and CDR2 YYEKEE (reference sequence).